Shown below are 19 T cell receptor beta chains from a single sample sequenced in a study of T cell responses to AZD1222 COVID-19 vaccine. Assay: immunoSEQ multiplex PCR; the TCRdb copy retains only in-frame clones and omits some. The sample has some 180,000 clones, approximately 92% seen once. Specimen: peripheral blood, collected 28 days after the second dose of the MenACWY control vaccine. All receptors derive from an adult who received the MenACWY meningococcal vaccine as a control.

V usage is TRBV6-5 and J usage is TRBJ2-5; possibly TRBD1 for D (6 bases). CDR3 length: 13 residues. Deletions cut 7 bases from V and 5 bases from J, with 14 bases between. Per germline, CDR1 MNHEY and CDR2 SVGAGI. The CDR3 region has the DNA TGTGCCAGCACCCCTGGGGGCAGGGAGACCCAGTACTTC. Translated, it gives CASTPGGRETQYF.

This chain joins TRBV5-5 and TRBJ1-1; D uncertain. This CDR3 contains 17 residues. Trimming removed 1 base from V and 0 bases from J, with 16 bases in between. The germline CDR1 and CDR2 sequences are SGHKS and YYEKEE (reference sequence). The CDR3 coding sequence is TGTGCCAGCAGCTTGTTTACTGGACTGCACATGAACACTGAAGCTTTCTTT. It is translated as CASSLFTGLHMNTEAFF.

The chain joins TRBV7-3 to TRBJ2-1; 11 bases are shared with TRBD1. The CDR3 is made up of 15 amino acids. Germline lookup yields CDR1 SGHTA and CDR2 FQGTGA. The trim removed 5 bases at V and 6 bases at J, leaving 6 bases unmatched. The CDR3, as DNA: TGTGCCAGCAGCCCCCCGGGACAGGGGGTCAATGAGCAGTTCTTC. It codes for CASSPPGQGVNEQFF.

The chain couples TRBV7-3 to TRBJ1-6; D gene ambiguous. This CDR3 has 13 amino acids. V was clipped by 2 bases and J by 7 bases, with 6 bases between them. Germline V gives CDR1 SGHTA, CDR2 FQGTGA. Written as DNA, the CDR3 is TGTGCCAGCAGCTTATCCCTCAATTCACCCCTCCACTTT. Translating gives CASSLSLNSPLHF.

The chain recombines TRBV30 with TRBJ2-3, with TRBD2 as a possible D gene (5 bases). V lost 1 base to trimming and J lost 6 bases, with 8 bases between them. The CDR3 extends over 12 amino acids. CDR1 is GTSNPN and CDR2 is SVGIG in the germline V gene (reference sequence). The CDR3 bases are TGTGCCTGGAGTGGGGCTAGCGATACGCAGTATTTT. Residues: CAWSGASDTQYF.

The gene calls are TRBV5-6 and TRBJ1-2, with D hard to call. The CDR3 is made up of 12 amino acids. V was clipped by 1 base and J by 8 bases, with 9 bases between them. Germline V gene sequence: CDR1 SGHDT, CDR2 YYEEEE. In nucleotides, the CDR3 is TGTGCCAGCAGCTTGCCGACTGGGGGCTACACCTTC. It encodes CASSLPTGGYTF.

The chain carries TRBV7-9 and TRBJ2-3, with unresolved D. Germline-derived CDR1 and CDR2 are SEHNR and FQNEAQ (reference sequence). The CDR3 spans 13 residues. V lost 5 bases, J lost 6 bases, and 12 bases lay in between. The CDR3 is CASSPPVRDTQYF. The DNA for the CDR3 is TGTGCCAGCAGCCCTCCTGTACGGGATACGCAGTATTTT.

The chain is built from TRBV5-1 and TRBJ2-2, with D perhaps given as TRBD1 or TRBD2 (5 bases each). V lost 0 bases and J 8 bases, leaving 17 bases between the germline ends. Germline CDR1 reads SGHRS; CDR2 reads YFSETQ. The CDR3 runs to 16 residues. The CDR3 nucleotides read TGCGCCAGCAGCTTGGCGGGACGCCCCCCGACAGGGGAGCTGTTTTTT. It codes for CASSLAGRPPTGELFF.

The V and J genes are TRBV12-5 and TRBJ2-7; a weak D match, TRBD2 (6 bases). Trimming stripped 5 bases from V and 0 bases from J, with 17 bases between. Per the germline V gene, CDR1 is LGHNT and CDR2 is FRNRAP. The CDR3 has 16 amino acids. CDR3 loop: CASGTSSQGGSYEQYF. CDR3 DNA: TGTGCTAGTGGTACCTCCTCTCAGGGAGGCTCCTACGAGCAGTACTTC. Full variable domain (remainder filled in from reference TRBV12-5 and TRBJ2-7): DARVTQTPRHKVTEMGQEVTMRCQPILGHNTVFWYRQTMMQGLELLAYFRNRAPLDDSGMPKDRFSAEMPDATLATLKIQPSEPRDSAVYFCASGTSSQGGSYEQYFGPGTRLTVT.

As DNA, the CDR3 is TGTGCCAGTAGTATTCTGGCAACTAATGAAAAACTGTTTTTT. The encoded protein is CASSILATNEKLFF. The rearrangement joins TRBV19 to TRBJ1-4; D gene ambiguous. The CDR3 loop spans 14 amino acids. The ends were cut back, 3 bases at V and 0 bases at J, with 5 bases in the middle. Germline CDR1 LNHDA, CDR2 SQIVND (reference sequence).

This CDR3 reads CASSEATNTEAFF. CDR3 in DNA: TGTGCCAGCAGTGAAGCAACGAACACTGAAGCTTTCTTT. J is TRBJ1-1 and V is TRBV2; D ambiguous. V shed 0 bases and J shed 1 base, with 3 bases lying between them. The CDR3 has 13 amino acids. Germline V CDR1 and CDR2: SNHLY, FYNNEI.

Here the CDR3 DNA reads TGTGCCAGCAGTTTGGGACAGGGGGCTCGGCAGGGCTACACCTTC. Protein: CASSLGQGARQGYTF. This sequence joins TRBV28 and TRBJ1-2; TRBD1 aligns across 12 bases. Germline CDR1 and CDR2: MDHEN and SYDVKM. After removal of 3 bases from V and 8 bases from J, the junction contained 7 bases not matched to a gene. CDR3 size: 15 residues.

This clone was counted once. The chain couples TRBV27 to TRBJ2-1; tentative D call: TRBD2 (7 bases). CDR3 length: 16 amino acids. The germline gives CDR1 MNHEY, CDR2 SMNVEV (reference sequence). The V gene lost 6 bases and the J gene lost 5 bases, with 20 bases spanning the gap. The CDR3 bases are TGTGCCAGCAGCCGGACAGCGGGAAAATGGCACAATGAGCAGTTCTTC. Amino acids: CASSRTAGKWHNEQFF.

The chain joins TRBV7-9 to TRBJ2-6; tentatively, D is TRBD2 (6 bases). Trimming removed 11 bases from V and 1 base from J, with 9 bases in between. Germline assignment: CDR1 SEHNR and CDR2 FQNEAQ (reference sequence). This CDR3 spans 13 amino acids. CDR3 loop: CAPGGSGANVLTF. The CDR3 region has the DNA TGTGCCCCCGGGGGTTCTGGGGCCAACGTCCTGACTTTC.

The chain carries TRBV5-1 and TRBJ1-4; no firm D call. Trimming cost V 6 bases and J 5 bases, with 8 bases left between them. Germline loops: CDR1 SGHRS, CDR2 YFSETQ. CDR3 size: 12 residues. The CDR3 nucleotides read TGCGCCAGCATGGACGCGAATGAAAAACTGTTTTTT. This gives the protein CASMDANEKLFF.

The V call is TRBV27, the J call TRBJ2-7, with TRBD1 as a possible D gene (6 bases). Germline lookup yields CDR1 MNHEY and CDR2 SMNVEV (reference sequence). Between the trimmed V and J ends, which lost 6 bases and 6 bases, there was a span of 21 bases. This CDR3 is 15 amino acids long. The CDR3 region has the DNA TGTGCCAGCAGAGGAACAGGGACGCCGATTCGCGAGCAGTACTTC. Translated, it gives CASRGTGTPIREQYF.

The chain is built from TRBV19 and TRBJ1-5; possible D gene TRBD1, 5 bases. Germline CDR1 is LNHDA and CDR2 is SQIVND (reference sequence). The germline V and J ends were trimmed by 5 bases and 4 bases, with 12 bases remaining between them. This CDR3 contains 14 residues. The CDR3 bases are TGTGCCAGTAGTCGGGACGTTCTAAATCAGCCCCAGCATTTT. Protein: CASSRDVLNQPQHF.

J is TRBJ1-2 and V is TRBV3-1 (or the pseudogene TRBV3-2), with D maybe TRBD1 (5 bases). Trimming took off 4 bases at V and 7 bases at J, with 16 bases between the two ends. The length of the CDR3 is 14 residues. Germline V CDR1 and CDR2: LGHDT, YNNKEL (reference sequence). The CDR3: CASSPTRYTGGYTF. In nucleotides, the CDR3 is TGTGCCAGCAGCCCGACCCGTTATACAGGTGGCTACACCTTC.

The chain has TRBV7-7 and TRBJ2-1, with 10 bases matching TRBD2. Trimming took 5 bases from V and 2 from J; bases not matched to a gene: 6. Per germline, CDR1 SSHAT and CDR2 FNYEAQ (reference sequence). The CDR3 sequence is 16 residues long. The CDR3 loop reads CASSPILAGAYNEQFF. The CDR3 nucleotides are TGTGCCAGCAGCCCGATTCTAGCGGGAGCCTACAATGAGCAGTTCTTC.